This TCR beta chain was identified during a study of shared clonotypes between healthy human individuals. Findings and limits, study-wide: Genetic and exposure-history diversity was limited by the small donor number.

The CDR3 has 16 residues. V lost 6 bases, J lost 4 bases, and 21 bases lay in between. The data were produced by immunoSEQ multiplex PCR, yet TCRdb's version contains in-frame clones alone and is incomplete. The sample yields over a million clones, around 75% seen once. This clone was recorded only once. Its antigen is unknown. This TCR was sampled from a man between 18 and 35 years old in good health. This chain connects TRBV23-1 to TRBJ2-5, with TRBD2 as a possible D gene (7 bases). TRBV23-1 carries the ORF label, with uncertain function. The sequenced sample was memory CD4+ T cells sorted from blood. Indicated subset: CD45RA-negative fraction. DNA for the CDR3: TGCGCCAGCAGGCCTAAGGTTGCCGGGGGGCTAGAGACCCAGTACTTC. This codes for CASRPKVAGGLETQYF.